This T cell receptor beta chain came from a study of T cell changes during pregnancy in multiple sclerosis. Sequencing used immunoSEQ multiplex PCR; TCRdb keeps in-frame clones, though not all of them. Here the sample spans about 53,000 clones, about 88% being singletons. With 5 bases removed from V and 8 bases from J, the gap between germline ends came to 7 bases. CDR3 length: 10 amino acids. Germline CDR1 reads SQVTM; CDR2 reads ANQGSEA. The sequence was obtained from a female donor with multiple sclerosis, enrolled in a pregnancy study. The chain recombines TRBV29-1 with TRBJ2-1; no firm D call. The sequencing used CD8+ T cells from peripheral blood mononuclear cells, collected before pregnancy. The CDR3 protein is CSVIVYEQFF. CDR3 nucleotide sequence: TGCAGCGTTATAGTCTATGAGCAGTTCTTC.